This is a list of T cell receptor beta chains from one sample in a study of blood T cell repertoires in COVID-19. TCRdb's copy holds only in-frame clones and misses some; the assay was immunoSEQ multiplex PCR. This sample has some 50,000 clones; around nine tenths occur once, and the top ten carry 3% to 5%. The source material was peripheral blood. The receptor set was obtained from a man aged 50 or older with acute or convalescent COVID-19. CDR3s include the opening cysteine and the closing phenylalanine or tryptophan. The D gene is left open where the match is weak. Size is omitted from some rows. Given values are once, few, many or a class for expanded clones.

abundance,d_gene,len,j_gene,v_gene,CDR3aa,CDR3nt
.,.,15,TRBJ2-5,TRBV2,CASSGNRVRSGTQYF,TGTGCCAGCAGTGGTAACAGGGTTAGAAGCGGGACCCAGTACTTC
few,.,16,TRBJ1-5,TRBV6-1,CASSETVVEGSRAQHF,TGTGCCAGCAGTGAGACGGTGGTTGAGGGAAGTCGAGCCCAGCATTTT
.,TRBD2,16,TRBJ2-3,TRBV28,CASSLGTSASTDTQYF,TGTGCCAGCAGTTTGGGGACTAGCGCTAGCACAGATACGCAGTATTTT
.,.,15,TRBJ2-7,TRBV11-3,CASSLRNGDSYEQYF,TGTGCCAGCAGCTTAAGGAACGGAGACTCCTACGAGCAGTACTTC
.,.,17,TRBJ1-4,TRBV4-1,CASSQDPSPTRNEKLFF,TGCGCCAGCAGCCAAGATCCGAGCCCCACCCGTAATGAAAAACTGTTTTTT
.,.,13,TRBJ1-5,TRBV5-1,CASSLGLGQPQHF,TGCGCCAGCAGCTTAGGTCTCGGGCAGCCCCAGCATTTT
.,TRBD1,16,TRBJ1-4,TRBV5-1,CASSSGQGATNEKLFF,TGCGCCAGCAGCTCCGGACAGGGTGCAACTAATGAAAAACTGTTTTTT
.,.,16,TRBJ1-1,TRBV19,CASSIAATQKNTEAFF,TGTGCCAGTAGTATAGCAGCGACTCAAAAGAACACTGAAGCTTTCTTT
medium-sized,TRBD1,13,TRBJ2-1,TRBV5-8,CASSFPDRAEQFF,TGTGCCAGCAGCTTCCCGGACAGGGCTGAGCAGTTCTTC
once,TRBD2,15,TRBJ2-7,TRBV19,CASTVTSGPSYEQYF,TGTGCCAGTACCGTCACTAGCGGTCCGTCCTACGAGCAGTACTTC
.,TRBD1,15,TRBJ2-7,TRBV11-2,CASSLGTGFRYEQYF,TGTGCCAGCAGCTTGGGGACAGGCTTTAGGTACGAGCAGTACTTC
.,TRBD1,13,TRBJ1-2,TRBV18,CASSPGQNYGYTF,TGTGCCAGCTCACCGGGACAGAACTATGGCTACACCTTC
few,TRBD2,18,TRBJ2-1,TRBV27,CASSLHTGRVRSYNEQFF,TGTGCCAGCAGTTTACACACGGGGAGGGTTCGGTCCTACAATGAGCAGTTCTTC
few,.,16,TRBJ1-5,TRBV15,CATSRDGSRLNQPQHF,TGTGCCACCAGCAGAGATGGCAGTCGCTTGAATCAGCCCCAGCATTTT
once,.,16,TRBJ1-2,TRBV6-5,CASSYSSTSQDYGYTF,TGTGCCAGCAGTTACTCCTCTACGAGCCAGGACTATGGCTACACCTTC
once,.,12,TRBJ2-7,TRBV30,CAWSVEGYEQYF,TGTGCCTGGAGTGTTGAGGGCTACGAGCAGTACTTC
few,TRBD1,19,TRBJ2-5,TRBV6-6,CASSRPRDRGLSVGETQYF,TGTGCCAGCAGTCGCCCCCGGGACAGGGGGCTGAGTGTGGGAGAGACCCAGTACTTC
few,TRBD1,16,TRBJ1-6,TRBV5-1,CASSLTGTAAYGTLHF,TGCGCCAGCAGCCTGACCGGGACAGCCGCGTATGGTACCCTCCACTTT
few,TRBD1,17,TRBJ1-5,TRBV19,CASSSPTGTGSNQPQHF,TGTGCCAGTAGTTCGCCTACCGGGACAGGCAGCAATCAGCCCCAGCATTTT
.,TRBD2,12,TRBJ2-1,TRBV2,CASLTSQREQFF,TGTGCCAGCCTGACTAGCCAGAGAGAGCAGTTCTTC
.,.,17,TRBJ1-5,TRBV9,CASSQGGGQYSNQPQHF,TGTGCCAGCAGCCAGGGTGGGGGCCAATATAGCAATCAGCCCCAGCATTTT
once,TRBD1,15,TRBJ2-3,TRBV28,CASSPRQGAVDTQYF,TGTGCCAGCAGTCCCAGACAGGGGGCGGTAGATACGCAGTATTTT
.,.,15,TRBJ1-2,TRBV7-2,CASSFQSTGSYGYTF,TGTGCCAGCAGCTTCCAGAGCACAGGGAGCTATGGCTACACCTTC
.,TRBD2,16,TRBJ2-1,TRBV14,CASSERREYRYNEQFF,TGTGCCAGCAGCGAACGGCGGGAGTATAGGTACAATGAGCAGTTCTTC
.,.,13,TRBJ1-2,TRBV6-1,CASSEFLGAGYTF,TGTGCCAGCAGTGAATTCTTGGGAGCTGGCTACACCTTC
.,.,16,TRBJ2-6,TRBV14,CASSQYRSSGANVLTF,TGTGCCAGCAGCCAATATCGGAGCTCTGGGGCCAACGTCCTGACTTTC